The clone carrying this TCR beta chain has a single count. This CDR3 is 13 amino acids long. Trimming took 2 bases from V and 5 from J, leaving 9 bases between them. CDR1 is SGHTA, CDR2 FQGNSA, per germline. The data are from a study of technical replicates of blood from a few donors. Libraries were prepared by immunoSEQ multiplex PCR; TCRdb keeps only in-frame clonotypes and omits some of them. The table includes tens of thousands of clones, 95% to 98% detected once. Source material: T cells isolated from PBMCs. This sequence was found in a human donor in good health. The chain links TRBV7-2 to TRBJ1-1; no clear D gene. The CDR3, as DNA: TGTGCCAGCAGCTTACTCGGCGGAACTGAAGCTTTCTTT. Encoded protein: CASSLLGGTEAFF. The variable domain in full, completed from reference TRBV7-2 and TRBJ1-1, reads GAGVSQSPSNKVTEKGKDVELRCDPISGHTALYWYRQSLGQGLEFLIYFQGNSAPDKSGLPSDRFSAERTGGSVSTLTIQRTQQEDSAVYLCASSLLGGTEAFFGQGTRLTVV.